Sequencing of this T cell receptor beta chain was carried out in a study of T cell clusters in autoimmune cytopenias. TRB was amplified by touch-down multiplex PCR, primer pools A and B combined. From the multiplex PCR reads, TCRdb lists one entry per CDR3 protein and no DNA. This sample contains 5,000 to 6,500 distinct CDR3 sequences. The CDR3 has 15 amino acids. Germline V gene data show CDR1 as SGHRS and CDR2 as YFSETQ. Each sample's input was around 250 ng genomic DNA, roughly 38,000 genome equivalents. These same data were also listed under a study on T cell repertoires in aging, cancer and after chemotherapy. That study adds: Age-matched healthy donors had significantly more diverse, less clonal blood TCR repertoires than untreated cancer patients. Loss of evenness, beyond lost richness, contributed to age-related TCR diversity decline in cancer patients.

The receptor's source is a human donor in good health. The rearrangement links TRBV5-1 to TRBJ1-4; TCRdb names TRBD1, which stays unverified in the absence of DNA. The specimen sequenced was peripheral blood. The chain's CDR3 is CASSLLGQGLQKLFF.